This T cell receptor beta chain appears in the sequencing data of a study of post-analysis software for immune sequencing data. This clonotype was counted at least ten times. The antigen is unknown. Libraries were made from TCR beta cDNA, and they carried unique molecular identifiers. TCRdb redid the calling of the PCR reads with MiXCR, one entry per CDR3 protein. This sample carries approximately 180,000 distinct CDR3 sequences, 25% to 35% of them seen once, and the ten largest clones take 1.5%. The length of the CDR3 is 16 residues. CDR1 DFQATT and CDR2 SNEGSKA come from the germline V gene (reference sequence). With V trimmed by 6 bases and J by 5 bases, 17 bases remained unmatched. Findings and caveats of the study: Five TRBV segments, including TRBV5-6, TRBV5-1 and TRBV20-1, were more frequent in patients than controls.

Sample: blood. The rearrangement links TRBV20-1 to TRBJ2-5; 8 nucleotides align to TRBD2. This TCR came from a girl aged 5 to 17 with multiple sclerosis. DNA for the CDR3: TGCAGTGCCACTCCAGCGGGAGTGGGTCGGCAGGAGACCCAGTACTTC. Translation: CSATPAGVGRQETQYF.